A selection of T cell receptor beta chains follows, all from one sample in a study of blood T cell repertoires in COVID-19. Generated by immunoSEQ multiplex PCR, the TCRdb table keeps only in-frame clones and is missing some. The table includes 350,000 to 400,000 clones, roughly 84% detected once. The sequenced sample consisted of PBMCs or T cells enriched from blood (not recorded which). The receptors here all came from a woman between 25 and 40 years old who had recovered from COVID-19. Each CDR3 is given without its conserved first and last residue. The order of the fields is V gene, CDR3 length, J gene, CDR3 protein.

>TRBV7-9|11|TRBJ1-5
ASSSETGQPQH
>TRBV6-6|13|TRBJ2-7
ASSPPDSEIYEQY
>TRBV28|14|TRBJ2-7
ASSSLWDRVLYEQY
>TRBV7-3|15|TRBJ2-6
ASSPRDRESGANVLT
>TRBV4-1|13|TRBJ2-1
ASSQGLARYNEQF
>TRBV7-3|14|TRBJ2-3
ASSKGLAGVTDTQY
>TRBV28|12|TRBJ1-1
ASSFFGENTEAF
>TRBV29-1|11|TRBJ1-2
SVGNPANYGYT
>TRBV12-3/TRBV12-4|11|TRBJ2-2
ASTRTSTGELF
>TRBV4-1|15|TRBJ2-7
ASSQGTPRGPPYEQY
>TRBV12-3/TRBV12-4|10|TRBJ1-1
ASSLMSFEAF
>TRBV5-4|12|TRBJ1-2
ASTPKGTGEGYT
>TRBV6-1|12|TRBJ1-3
ASSEDISGNTIY
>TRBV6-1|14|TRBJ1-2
ASSEYSGNFGYGYT
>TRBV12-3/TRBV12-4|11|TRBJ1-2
ASSSRGLGGYT
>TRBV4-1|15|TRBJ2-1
ASSQDRASGAYNEQF
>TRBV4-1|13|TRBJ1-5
ASSHPDRVAQPQH
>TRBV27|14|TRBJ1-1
ASSLIVDRGDTEAF
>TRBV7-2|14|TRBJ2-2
ASSSGLAGYTGELF
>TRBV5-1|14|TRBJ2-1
ASSLGLAGFYNEQF
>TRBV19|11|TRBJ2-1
ASTTGMGNEQF
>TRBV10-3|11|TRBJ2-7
AISESRQNEQY
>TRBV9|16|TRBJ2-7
ASSASGVSTGRDYEQY
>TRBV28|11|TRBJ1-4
ASSPSRGEKLF
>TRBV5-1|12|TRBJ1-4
ASSVDSTNEKLF
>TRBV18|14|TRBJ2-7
ASSRLVGQGVIEQY
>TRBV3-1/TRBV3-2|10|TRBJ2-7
ASSRGSYEQY
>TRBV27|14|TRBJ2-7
ASSFASAGGYRGQY
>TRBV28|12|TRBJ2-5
ASSSGQGQETQY